The present T cell receptor beta chain was sequenced within a study of radiation and T cells in renal cell carcinoma. Produced via immunoSEQ multiplex PCR; TCRdb's table is partial and in-frame only. The sample includes roughly 120,000 clones, roughly four fifths of them seen just once. The CDR3 contains 17 residues. Germline CDR1 and CDR2: GTSNPN and SVGIG (reference sequence). Trimming took 5 bases from V and 0 from J; bases not matched to a gene: 13. Time point reported: blood 2 weeks post-SBRT. Treatment here: 15 Gy SBRT to primary tumor, nephrectomy 4 weeks later. The sample in question was blood, obtained from a patient whose treatment included radiotherapy and nephrectomy. V is TRBV30 and J is TRBJ1-5; 7 bases match TRBD1. The receptor was isolated from a woman in her sixties with renal cell carcinoma. The CDR3 sequence is CAWSRRQGTYSNQPQHF. DNA for the CDR3: TGTGCCTGGTCTCGGAGACAGGGAACTTATAGCAATCAGCCCCAGCATTTT. Complete variable domain (other parts from reference TRBV30 and TRBJ1-5): SQTIHQWPATLVQPVGSPLSLECTVEGTSNPNLYWYRQAAGRGLQLLFYSVGIGQISSEVPQNLSASRPQDRQFILSSKKLLLSDSGFYLCAWSRRQGTYSNQPQHFGDGTRLSIL.